This passage covers 11 T cell receptor beta chains from one sample sequenced in a study of T-cell memory formation after mild COVID-19 (dated by TCRdb to about 2021). Receptors were amplified or captured by 5' RACE. This sample was sequenced with an Illumina NovaSeq 6000. The public reads were reprocessed in TCRdb via fastp at Q25 and MiXCR, keeping in-frame beta chains. Here each entry gathers all rows of one CDR3 protein and keeps the most common genes and DNA. The sample table records 500,000 to 600,000 distinct CDR3 sequences; over 15% of these occur just once. Around 11% of the sample goes to the ten largest clones. Sequencing was done on a sample of PBMCs or a T cell subset sorted from them (not recorded which). The receptor source for this set is an adult woman who had mild COVID-19 (a few samples of this study predate the infection). The sample titles of this study are shuffled in the database, so cell type and time point are left out; the donor was told from shared clones.

This clonotype was picked up a small number of times. The chain links TRBV30 to TRBJ2-7; D is perhaps TRBD1 (6 bases). V gave up 3 bases and J gave up 5 bases, with 14 bases separating them. The CDR3 contains 13 residues. Germline CDR1 reads GTSNPN; CDR2 reads SVGIG (reference sequence). The CDR3 reads CAWSRDNLHEQYF. The CDR3 DNA reads TGTGCCTGGAGCCGGGACAACCTCCACGAGCAGTACTTC.

The chain uses TRBV6-2 or TRBV6-3 and TRBJ2-1; TRBD1 matches 7 bases. Germline assignment: CDR1 MNHEY and CDR2 SVGEGT. The CDR3 is 18 amino acids. V was clipped by 7 bases and J by 6 bases; unmatched bases: 21. CDR3 DNA: TGTGCCAGCAAACCAGGGGGTCTGCCCAAGAGGGCGCTCAATGAGCAGTTCTTC. Protein: CASKPGGLPKRALNEQFF.

The chain recombines TRBV7-9 with TRBJ2-3; 7 bases align to TRBD1. The CDR3 spans 16 residues. J was trimmed by 1 base and V by 5 bases; bases with no gene match: 9. Germline V CDR1 and CDR2: SEHNR, FQNEAQ (reference sequence). The CDR3 spells CASSPRQGLGTDTQYF. DNA of the CDR3: TGTGCCAGCAGCCCAAGACAGGGCCTGGGCACAGATACGCAGTATTTT.

This clonotype was seen more than once but under ten times. This sequence joins TRBV20-1 and TRBJ2-1; 9 bases agree with TRBD2. V shed 6 bases and J 4 bases; nucleotides not matched to a gene: 7. In germline, CDR1 is DFQATT, CDR2 SNEGSKA (reference sequence). The length of the CDR3 is 14 residues. The CDR3 coding sequence is TGCAGTGCCTACCTAGCGGGGCGATACAATGAGCAGTTCTTC. Translated, it gives CSAYLAGRYNEQFF.

The chain is built from TRBV7-3 and TRBJ2-1; unclear D gene. V was trimmed by 0 bases and J by 6 bases, leaving 12 bases between them. The CDR3 runs to 15 residues. Germline assignment: CDR1 SGHTA and CDR2 FQGTGA. CDR3 bases: TGTGCCAGCAGCTTAACGACACGGATGGGCAATGAGCAGTTCTTC. Amino acid sequence: CASSLTTRMGNEQFF.

CDR3 amino acids: CASSLEVLAKNIQYF. The CDR3 DNA is TGTGCCAGCAGTTTAGAGGTCCTAGCCAAAAACATTCAGTACTTC. The chain couples TRBV12-3 or TRBV12-4 to TRBJ2-4, with no clear D. The V end lost 1 base, the J end lost 0 bases, and 7 bases lay between the germline ends. CDR3 length: 15 residues.

V gene TRBV7-2 combines with J gene TRBJ2-2; 7 bases are shared with TRBD2. The V segment lost 5 bases and the J segment 3 bases; nucleotides outside the gene matches: 9. CDR3 length equals 16 residues. CDR1 and CDR2 from the germline V gene are SGHTA and FQGNSA. DNA for the CDR3: TGTGCCAGCAGCCCAACTAGCGCGAGCTACACCGGGGAGCTGTTTTTT. Translating it yields CASSPTSASYTGELFF.

This clonotype came up a few times. This chain links TRBV12-3 or TRBV12-4 with TRBJ2-3; 10 bases are a match to TRBD2. V lost 6 bases to trimming and J lost 1 base; unmatched junction nucleotides: 16. This CDR3 contains 19 residues. The CDR3 nucleotides read TGTGCCAGCAGCTCACGGGGACAGCGGGGGGGCCTGGGCACAGATACGCAGTATTTT. Residues: CASSSRGQRGGLGTDTQYF.

V is TRBV29-1 and J is TRBJ2-6, with a possible D match to TRBD2 (5 bases). V was cut by 6 bases and J by 0 bases, with 6 bases left in between. Germline V gene sequence: CDR1 SQVTM, CDR2 ANQGSEA. This CDR3 has 13 residues. CDR3 protein: CSVEGSGANVLTF. The CDR3 nucleotides read TGCAGCGTCGAGGGCTCTGGGGCCAACGTCCTGACTTTC.

The chain employs TRBV20-1 and TRBJ2-1; 10 bases align to TRBD2. Germline loops: CDR1 DFQATT, CDR2 SNEGSKA (reference sequence). CDR3 length: 17 amino acids. Trimming at V came to 4 bases and at J to 0 bases, leaving 9 bases not matched to a gene. CDR3 protein: CSATTITSGNSYNEQFF. In nucleotides, the CDR3 is TGCAGTGCTACGACCATTACTAGCGGGAACTCCTACAATGAGCAGTTCTTC.

This clonotype was detected only a few times. The gene calls are TRBV25-1 and TRBJ2-2; no reliable D call. This CDR3 has 15 residues. Germline CDR1 MGHDK, CDR2 SYGVNS. Between the trimmed V and J ends, which lost 1 base and 2 bases, there was a span of 8 bases. CDR3 sequence: CASSESGVNTGELFF. CDR3 DNA: TGTGCCAGCAGTGAATCTGGGGTCAACACCGGGGAGCTGTTTTTT.